These T cell receptor beta chains were read from a single sample in a study of cytomegalovirus exposure and HLA in healthy donors. Here immunoSEQ multiplex PCR was the method, and the copy in TCRdb shows in-frame clones only, minus some. The sample shows about 140,000 clones, about 80% of them seen only once. Material: PBMCs. These receptors all come from a male donor in good health and CMV-seropositive. Each CDR3 is given with its conserved first and last residue. The D gene is left open where the match is weak. The size of a clone is reported for some rows only, either as once, few or many, or as a class for expanded clones.

>-|TRBJ2-5|TRBV5-1|-
CASSLGQDQETQYF
TGCGCCAGCAGCTTGGGACAGGACCAAGAGACCCAGTACTTC
>-|TRBJ2-7|TRBV18|TRBD1
CASSHRDSPYEQYF
TGTGCCAGCTCCCACCGGGACAGTCCCTACGAGCAGTACTTC
>-|TRBJ2-7|TRBV29-1|-
CSVGEDRYYEQYF
TGCAGCGTTGGGGAAGACAGATACTACGAGCAGTACTTC
>once|TRBJ2-5|TRBV12-2|-
CASHSGEYF
TGTGCAAGTCACTCAGGGGAGTACTTC
>-|TRBJ2-1|TRBV12-5|-
CASGLTLAREQFF
TGTGCTAGTGGTTTGACGTTAGCGAGGGAGCAGTTCTTC
>-|TRBJ2-7|TRBV5-6|-
CASSSHRVYEQYF
TGTGCCAGCAGCTCCCACAGGGTGTACGAGCAGTACTTC
>few|TRBJ2-2|TRBV2|-
CASSEASGELFF
TGTGCCAGCAGTGAAGCTAGCGGGGAGCTGTTTTTT
>-|TRBJ1-6|TRBV27|TRBD1
CASSLFSRTGSYSPLHF
TGTGCCAGCAGTTTATTTTCCCGGACAGGGTCCTATTCACCCCTCCACTTT
>-|TRBJ2-5|TRBV5-6|-
CASSSPAAPRETQYF
TGTGCCAGCAGCTCCCCGGCAGCCCCCAGGGAGACCCAGTACTTC
>-|TRBJ2-1|TRBV19|-
CASSIYAETYNEQFF
TGTGCCAGTAGTATATACGCGGAAACCTACAATGAGCAGTTCTTC
>-|TRBJ2-1|TRBV7-7|TRBD1
CASSLGQGTYNEQFF
TGTGCTAGCAGCTTAGGACAGGGAACCTACAATGAGCAGTTCTTC
>-|TRBJ1-4|TRBV5-4|-
CASSLGSTGPGEKLFF
TGTGCCAGCAGCTTGGGGTCGACAGGCCCGGGGGAAAAACTGTTTTTT
>once|TRBJ2-3|TRBV28|TRBD2
CASSGQSSGSTDTQYF
TGTGCCAGCAGTGGACAATCTAGCGGTAGCACAGATACGCAGTATTTT
>few|TRBJ2-2|TRBV6-1|-
CASSEWSRDSRIRGELFF
TGTGCCAGCAGTGAATGGTCGAGAGATAGCAGAATCCGCGGGGAGCTGTTTTTT
>-|TRBJ2-3|TRBV4-1|TRBD2
CASSLSLAGGATDTQYF
TGCGCCAGCAGCCTATCCTTAGCGGGGGGGGCCACAGATACGCAGTATTTT
>-|TRBJ1-1|TRBV9|TRBD1
CASSVKGQKNTEAFF
TGTGCCAGCAGCGTTAAGGGACAGAAAAACACTGAAGCTTTCTTT
>few|TRBJ1-1|TRBV18|-
CASSPLAQDNTEAFF
TGTGCCAGCTCCCCCCTGGCACAGGACAACACTGAAGCTTTCTTT
>-|TRBJ2-7|TRBV7-2|TRBD2
CASSLRVVGRASSDEQYF
TGTGCCAGCAGCTTACGCGTTGTTGGGAGGGCCTCTTCGGACGAGCAGTACTTC
>-|TRBJ2-3|TRBV9|TRBD1
CASSVGGGVNTQYF
TGTGCCAGCAGCGTAGGAGGGGGCGTGAATACGCAGTATTTT
>few|TRBJ2-5|TRBV29-1|-
CSHLTVQETQYF
TGCAGCCACCTGACAGTACAAGAGACCCAGTACTTC
>-|TRBJ1-2|TRBV6-5|-
CASRLTRIHGYTF
TGTGCCAGCAGGTTAACCAGAATCCATGGCTACACCTTC
>-|TRBJ2-6|TRBV10-3|-
CAISDPGYSGANVLTF
TGTGCCATCAGTGACCCAGGGTACTCTGGGGCCAACGTCCTGACTTTC
>-|TRBJ2-3|TRBV7-9|TRBD1
CASSPTGQALSRDTQYF
TGTGCCAGCAGCCCAACCGGACAGGCCCTTAGTAGGGATACGCAGTATTTT
>once|TRBJ1-1|TRBV30|TRBD1
CAWTLERDRRIMPEAFF
TGTGCCTGGACCCTAGAACGGGACAGGAGAATAATGCCTGAAGCTTTCTTT
>-|TRBJ2-7|TRBV5-4|-
CASSLGALAVPYEQYF
TGTGCCAGCAGCTTGGGGGCGCTAGCCGTTCCCTACGAGCAGTACTTC
>once|TRBJ1-1|TRBV19|-
CASMEGANVVNTEAFF
TGTGCCAGTATGGAAGGGGCGAACGTAGTGAACACTGAAGCTTTCTTT
>-|TRBJ1-2|TRBV5-1|TRBD1
CASSLNLSDRVPRGYPF
TGCGCCAGCAGCTTGAATCTTTCGGACAGGGTCCCGAGAGGTTACCCCTTC
>-|TRBJ1-4|TRBV20-1|-
CSGGEKLFF
TGCAGTGGAGGTGAAAAACTGTTTTTT
>few|TRBJ2-1|TRBV7-3|-
CASSQLASYNEQFF
TGTGCCAGCAGCCAACTAGCTTCCTACAATGAGCAGTTCTTC
>-|TRBJ2-3|TRBV7-9|-
CASSIQGSTDTQYF
TGTGCCAGCAGCATACAGGGTAGCACAGATACGCAGTATTTT
>few|TRBJ2-7|TRBV28|TRBD2
CASLAGGLYEQYF
TGTGCCAGTTTAGCGGGCGGACTCTACGAGCAGTACTTC
>-|TRBJ1-2|TRBV27|-
CASSSTGTPKGYTF
TGTGCCAGCAGTTCAACCGGGACACCTAAGGGCTACACCTTC
>-|TRBJ2-3|TRBV18|-
CASSTIESNTQYF
TGTGCCAGCTCTACCATTGAGTCAAATACGCAGTATTTT
>-|TRBJ1-1|TRBV5-4|TRBD1
CASSRQGNTEAFF
TGTGCCAGCAGCCGACAGGGGAACACTGAAGCTTTCTTT
>-|TRBJ2-1|TRBV7-8|-
CASSLAEPILGDEQFF
TGTGCCAGCAGCTTAGCCGAACCCATACTGGGCGATGAGCAGTTCTTC
>-|TRBJ2-7|TRBV27|TRBD1
CASSLDRGSPYEQYF
TGTGCCAGCAGTCTAGACAGGGGGAGCCCCTACGAGCAGTACTTC
>-|TRBJ2-5|TRBV12-5|TRBD1
CASAAGQGSQETQYF
TGTGCTAGTGCGGCGGGACAGGGTTCCCAAGAGACCCAGTACTTC
>-|TRBJ1-2|TRBV5-8|TRBD1
CASSLGTGALF
TGTGCCAGCAGCCTGGGGACAGGGGCCCTCTTC
>-|TRBJ1-1|TRBV4-1|-
CASSQEGLRSNPMNTEAFF
TGCGCCAGCAGCCAAGAGGGCCTGCGCAGTAACCCTATGAACACTGAAGCTTTCTTT
>-|TRBJ2-3|TRBV29-1|TRBD2
CSVAGLAGGRGDTQYF
TGCAGCGTTGCGGGACTAGCGGGGGGGCGGGGGGATACGCAGTATTTT
>once|TRBJ1-1|TRBV10-1|-
CASSSDRSNTEAFF
TGCGCCAGCAGCTCGGACAGATCGAACACTGAAGCTTTCTTT
>-|TRBJ2-7|TRBV2|TRBD1
CATTGDSYEQYF
TGTGCCACCACAGGGGACTCCTACGAGCAGTACTTC
>-|TRBJ1-1|TRBV6-1|-
CASSEMGGTEAFF
TGTGCCAGCAGTGAAATGGGGGGCACTGAAGCTTTCTTT
>-|TRBJ2-1|TRBV9|TRBD2
CASNNGGGDEQFF
TGTGCCAGCAATAACGGGGGGGGTGATGAGCAGTTCTTC
>-|TRBJ1-1|TRBV9|-
CASKRQLPEAFF
TGTGCCAGTAAGAGACAGTTGCCCGAAGCTTTCTTT
>-|TRBJ1-1|TRBV6-5|-
CASSYSEAQSTEAFF
TGTGCCAGCAGTTACTCGGAGGCTCAGAGCACTGAAGCTTTCTTT
>-|TRBJ2-7|TRBV6-1|-
CASSESQQTTYHYEQYF
TGTGCCAGCAGTGAATCCCAACAGACCACTTACCACTACGAGCAGTACTTC
>-|TRBJ1-5|TRBV7-9|-
CASSSEKPNQPQHF
TGTGCCAGCAGCTCTGAGAAACCCAATCAGCCCCAGCATTTT